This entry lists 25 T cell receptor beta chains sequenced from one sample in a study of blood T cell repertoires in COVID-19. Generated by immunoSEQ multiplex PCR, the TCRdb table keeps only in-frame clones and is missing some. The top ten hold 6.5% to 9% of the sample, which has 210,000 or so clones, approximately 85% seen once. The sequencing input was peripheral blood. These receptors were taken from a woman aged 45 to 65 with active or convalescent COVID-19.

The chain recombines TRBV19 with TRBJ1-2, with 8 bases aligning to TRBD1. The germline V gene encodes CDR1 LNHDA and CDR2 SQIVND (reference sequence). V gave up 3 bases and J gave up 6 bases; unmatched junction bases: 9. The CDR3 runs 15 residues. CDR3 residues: CASSITGGYFDGYTF. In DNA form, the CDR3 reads TGTGCCAGTAGTATCACAGGGGGGTATTTCGATGGCTACACCTTC.

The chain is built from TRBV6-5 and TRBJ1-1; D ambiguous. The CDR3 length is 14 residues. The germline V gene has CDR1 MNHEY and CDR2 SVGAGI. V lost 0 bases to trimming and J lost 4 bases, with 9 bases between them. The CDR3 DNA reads TGTGCCAGCAGTTACTCAGCCTGGGCCACTGAAGCTTTCTTT. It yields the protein CASSYSAWATEAFF.

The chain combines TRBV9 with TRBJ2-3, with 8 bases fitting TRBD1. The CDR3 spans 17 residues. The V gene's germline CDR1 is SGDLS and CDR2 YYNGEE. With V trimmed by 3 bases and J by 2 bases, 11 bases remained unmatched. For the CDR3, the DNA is TGTGCCAGCAGCGCTCATCAGGGGGCGCTACCCACAGATACGCAGTATTTT. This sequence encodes CASSAHQGALPTDTQYF.

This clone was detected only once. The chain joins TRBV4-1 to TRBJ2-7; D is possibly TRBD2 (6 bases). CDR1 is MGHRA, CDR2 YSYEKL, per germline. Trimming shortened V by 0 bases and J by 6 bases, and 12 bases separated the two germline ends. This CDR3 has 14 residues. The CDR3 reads CASSQEPGVPEQYV. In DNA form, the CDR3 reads TGCGCCAGCAGCCAAGAACCGGGGGTCCCCGAGCAGTACGTC.

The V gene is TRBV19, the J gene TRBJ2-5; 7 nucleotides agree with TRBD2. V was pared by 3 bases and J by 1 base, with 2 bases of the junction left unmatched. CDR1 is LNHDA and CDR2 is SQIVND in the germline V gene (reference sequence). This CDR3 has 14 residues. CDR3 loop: CASSMGGVQETQYF. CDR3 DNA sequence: TGTGCCAGTAGTATGGGAGGGGTCCAAGAGACCCAGTACTTC.

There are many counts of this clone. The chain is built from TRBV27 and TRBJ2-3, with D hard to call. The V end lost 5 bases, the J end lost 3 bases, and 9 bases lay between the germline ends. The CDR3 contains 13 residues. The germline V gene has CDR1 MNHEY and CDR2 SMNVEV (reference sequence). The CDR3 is CASSLLFTDTQYF. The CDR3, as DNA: TGTGCCAGCAGTCTGTTGTTTACAGATACGCAGTATTTT.

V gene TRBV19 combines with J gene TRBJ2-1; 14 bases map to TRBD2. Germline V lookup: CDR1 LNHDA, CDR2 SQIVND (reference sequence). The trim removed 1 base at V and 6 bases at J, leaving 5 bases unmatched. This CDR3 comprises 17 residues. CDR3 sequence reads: CASSIGLAGGYVNEQFF. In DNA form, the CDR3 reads TGTGCCAGTAGTATAGGACTAGCGGGGGGGTACGTCAATGAGCAGTTCTTC. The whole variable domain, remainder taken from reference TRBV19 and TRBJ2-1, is DGGITQSPKYLFRKEGQNVTLSCEQNLNHDAMYWYRQDPGQGLRLIYYSQIVNDFQKGDIAEGYSVSREKKESFPLTVTSAQKNPTAFYLCASSIGLAGGYVNEQFFGPGTRLTVL.

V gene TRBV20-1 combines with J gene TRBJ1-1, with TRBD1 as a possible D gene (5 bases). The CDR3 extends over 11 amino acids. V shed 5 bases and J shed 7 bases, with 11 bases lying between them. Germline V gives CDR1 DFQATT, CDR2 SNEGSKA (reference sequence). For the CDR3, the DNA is TGCAGTGCTCCGAGACAGAGTGAAGCTTTCTTT. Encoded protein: CSAPRQSEAFF.

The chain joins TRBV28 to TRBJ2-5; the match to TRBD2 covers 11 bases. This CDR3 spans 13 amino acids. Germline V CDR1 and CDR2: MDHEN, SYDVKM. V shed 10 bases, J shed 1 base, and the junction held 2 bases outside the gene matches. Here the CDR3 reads CATGLAGQETQYF. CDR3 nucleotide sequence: TGTGCCACCGGACTAGCGGGCCAAGAGACCCAGTACTTC.

CDR3 amino acids: CASSLNPDRVYTF. The CDR3 region has the DNA TGCGCCAGCAGCTTGAACCCAGACAGGGTTTACACCTTC. The chain joins TRBV5-1 to TRBJ1-2; 7 bases line up with TRBD1. Germline CDR1 and CDR2: SGHRS and YFSETQ. V shed 1 base and J 11 bases; nucleotides not matched to a gene: 8. The CDR3 covers 13 residues.

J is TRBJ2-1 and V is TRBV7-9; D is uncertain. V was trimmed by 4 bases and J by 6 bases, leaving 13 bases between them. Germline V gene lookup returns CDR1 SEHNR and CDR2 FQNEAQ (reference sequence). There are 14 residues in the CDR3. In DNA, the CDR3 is TGTGCCAGCAGCTCCCTAGACTTGGGCAATGAGCAGTTCTTC. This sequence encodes CASSSLDLGNEQFF.

This chain's CDR3 is CASSFGPGQGQMGYTF. The DNA of the CDR3 is TGTGCCAGCAGTTTCGGCCCTGGACAGGGGCAGATGGGCTACACCTTC. V gene TRBV6-5 combines with J gene TRBJ1-2; 9 nucleotides align to TRBD1. Germline loops: CDR1 MNHEY, CDR2 SVGAGI. The CDR3 is made up of 16 amino acids. Losses at the gene ends were 4 bases for V and 8 bases for J; bases not matched to a gene: 14.

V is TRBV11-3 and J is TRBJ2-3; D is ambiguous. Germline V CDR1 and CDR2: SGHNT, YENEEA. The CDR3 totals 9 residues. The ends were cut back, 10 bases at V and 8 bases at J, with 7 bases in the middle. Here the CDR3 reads CANSGTQYF. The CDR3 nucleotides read TGTGCCAACTCCGGTACGCAGTATTTT.

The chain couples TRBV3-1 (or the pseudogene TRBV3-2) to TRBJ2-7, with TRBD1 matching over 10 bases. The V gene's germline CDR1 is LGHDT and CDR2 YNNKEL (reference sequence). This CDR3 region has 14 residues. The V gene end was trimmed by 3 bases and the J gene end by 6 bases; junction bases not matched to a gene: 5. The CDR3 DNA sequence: TGTGCCAGCAGCCAGCCGGGACAGGGGATCGAGCAGTACTTC. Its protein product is CASSQPGQGIEQYF.

The CDR3 protein is CASSVGHIQETQYF. The CDR3 DNA sequence: TGTGCCAGCAGCGTAGGACACATACAAGAGACCCAGTACTTC. This sequence joins TRBV9 and TRBJ2-5; D unclear. CDR3 size: 14 residues. The V gene lost 0 bases and the J gene lost 2 bases, with 8 bases spanning the gap. CDR1 SGDLS and CDR2 YYNGEE come from the germline V gene.

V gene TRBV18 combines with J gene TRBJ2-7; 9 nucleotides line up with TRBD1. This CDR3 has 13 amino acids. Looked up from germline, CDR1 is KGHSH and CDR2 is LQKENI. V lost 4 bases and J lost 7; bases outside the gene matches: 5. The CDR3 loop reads CASSQQGAGEQYF. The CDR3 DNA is TGTGCCAGCTCACAACAGGGGGCGGGTGAGCAGTACTTC.

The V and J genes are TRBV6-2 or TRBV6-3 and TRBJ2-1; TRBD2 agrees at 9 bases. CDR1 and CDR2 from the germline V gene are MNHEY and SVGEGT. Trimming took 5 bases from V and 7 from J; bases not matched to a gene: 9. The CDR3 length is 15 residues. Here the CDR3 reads CASSPAGGAGNEQFF. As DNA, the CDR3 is TGTGCCAGCAGTCCCGCGGGGGGGGCAGGGAATGAGCAGTTCTTC.

CDR3 in DNA: TGTGCCAGCAGCCAGCAGTGGAGGACTCTCTCTGGGGCCAACGTCCTGACTTTC. Protein: CASSQQWRTLSGANVLTF. The J gene is TRBJ2-6, the V gene TRBV7-9, with D perhaps TRBD2 (5 bases). This CDR3 has 18 amino acids. The V end was cut by 5 bases, the J end by 0 bases, with 17 bases between. The germline V gene encodes CDR1 SEHNR and CDR2 FQNEAQ (reference sequence). Looking up the rest from reference TRBV7-9 and TRBJ2-6 gives the full variable domain: DTGVSQNPRHKITKRGQNVTFRCDPISEHNRLYWYRQTLGQGPEFLTYFQNEAQLEKSRLLSDRFSAERPKGSFSTLEIQRTEQGDSAMYLCASSQQWRTLSGANVLTFGAGSRLTVL.

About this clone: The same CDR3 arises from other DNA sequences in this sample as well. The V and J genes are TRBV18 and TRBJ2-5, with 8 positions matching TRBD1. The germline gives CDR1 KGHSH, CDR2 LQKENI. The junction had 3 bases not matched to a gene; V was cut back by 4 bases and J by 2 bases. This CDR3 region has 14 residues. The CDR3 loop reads CASSLRTGQETQYF. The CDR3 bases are TGTGCCAGCTCACTTCGGACAGGGCAAGAGACCCAGTACTTC.

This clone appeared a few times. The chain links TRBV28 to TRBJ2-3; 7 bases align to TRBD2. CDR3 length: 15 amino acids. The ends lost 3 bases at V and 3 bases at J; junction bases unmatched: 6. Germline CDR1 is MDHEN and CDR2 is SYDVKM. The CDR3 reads CASSLRGSYTDTQYF. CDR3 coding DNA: TGTGCCAGCAGTTTGCGCGGGAGCTATACAGATACGCAGTATTTT.

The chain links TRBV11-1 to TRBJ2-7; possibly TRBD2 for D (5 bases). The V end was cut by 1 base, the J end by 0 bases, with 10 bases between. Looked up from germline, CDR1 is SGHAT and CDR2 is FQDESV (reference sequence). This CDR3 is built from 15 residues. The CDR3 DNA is TGTGCCAGCAGCTTAGGGGGTACTAGCTCCTACGAGCAGTACTTC. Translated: CASSLGGTSSYEQYF.

The CDR3 sequence: CASSELGPETQYF. The CDR3 DNA is TGTGCCAGCAGCGAACTAGGCCCAGAGACCCAGTACTTC. The chain links TRBV27 to TRBJ2-5; tentative D call: TRBD2 (5 bases). The length of the CDR3 is 13 residues. The germline V and J ends were trimmed by 6 bases and 4 bases, with 12 bases remaining between them. Germline-derived CDR1 and CDR2 are MNHEY and SMNVEV (reference sequence).

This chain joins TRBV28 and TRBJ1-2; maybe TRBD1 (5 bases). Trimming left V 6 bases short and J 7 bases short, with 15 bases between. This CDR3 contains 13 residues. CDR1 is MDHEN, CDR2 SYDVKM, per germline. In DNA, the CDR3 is TGTGCCAGCAGCCTGAGGTCAGGGTCTGGCTACACCTTC. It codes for CASSLRSGSGYTF.

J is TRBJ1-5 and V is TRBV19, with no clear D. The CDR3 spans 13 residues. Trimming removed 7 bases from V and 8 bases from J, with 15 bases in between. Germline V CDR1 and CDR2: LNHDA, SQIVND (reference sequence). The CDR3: CASTVEGGKPQHF. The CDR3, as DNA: TGTGCCAGTACAGTAGAGGGAGGAAAGCCCCAGCATTTT.

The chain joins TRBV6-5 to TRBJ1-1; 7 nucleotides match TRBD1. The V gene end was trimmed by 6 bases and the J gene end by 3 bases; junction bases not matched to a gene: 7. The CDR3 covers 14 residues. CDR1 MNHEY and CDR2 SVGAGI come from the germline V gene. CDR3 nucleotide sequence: TGTGCCAGCAGCACACAGGGGAGGTACACTGAAGCTTTCTTT. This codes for CASSTQGRYTEAFF.